The entry below describes one T cell receptor (beta chain). The PCR used 60 Vbeta and 13 Jbeta primers. The method was immunoSEQ multiplex PCR; TCRdb's version includes in-frame clones alone and lacks a portion of them. The sample yields hundreds of thousands of clones, approximately 80% seen once. The data belong to a study of cytomegalovirus exposure and HLA in healthy donors. Across the study: Across 350 to 400 genotyped donors, around 80% landed in the Caucasian-associated ancestry cluster.

This CDR3 is built from 14 residues. Germline assignment: CDR1 SGHNT and CDR2 YYREEE (reference sequence). With 1 base removed from V and 0 bases from J, the gap between germline ends came to 6 bases. This clonotype was obtained from a man aged 40-49 years in good health and CMV-seronegative. The sequencing sample was made of PBMCs. The chain uses TRBV5-4 and TRBJ2-3; D is unclear. The CDR3 here is CASSLSGSTDTQYF. In DNA form, the CDR3 reads TGTGCCAGCAGCTTGTCAGGAAGCACAGATACGCAGTATTTT.